The TCR beta chain under discussion was sequenced for a study of T cells in narcolepsy. Study details: Donors had narcolepsy type 1 or type 2, or were healthy controls. Study-level findings and limits: Same-patient CSF and blood CD4+ T cell clonotypes included HCRT-specific and TRIB2-specific autoreactive ones. Healthy controls reportedly lacked the autoreactive clonotypes serially found in patients' blood. Some memory CD4+ repertoires had no autoreactive clone sequences.

Turning to this clone: Its antigen is currently unknown.

The length of the CDR3 is 16 residues. Germline V gene sequence: CDR1 SEHNR, CDR2 FQNEAQ (reference sequence). The junction had 8 bases not matched to a gene; V was cut back by 3 bases and J by 4 bases. TCRdb's copy holds only in-frame clones and misses some; the assay was immunoSEQ multiplex PCR. The sample lists about 25,000 clones; roughly four fifths were seen once. The clonotype comes from a human donor with narcolepsy. Sequencing input: CD45RA- memory CD4+ T cells from PBMCs. The chain links TRBV7-9 to TRBJ1-3; 8 bases are a match to TRBD1. DNA for the CDR3: TGTGCCAGCAGCTTCACAGGGGGGGGAACAGGAAACACCATATATTTT. Protein sequence: CASSFTGGGTGNTIYF.